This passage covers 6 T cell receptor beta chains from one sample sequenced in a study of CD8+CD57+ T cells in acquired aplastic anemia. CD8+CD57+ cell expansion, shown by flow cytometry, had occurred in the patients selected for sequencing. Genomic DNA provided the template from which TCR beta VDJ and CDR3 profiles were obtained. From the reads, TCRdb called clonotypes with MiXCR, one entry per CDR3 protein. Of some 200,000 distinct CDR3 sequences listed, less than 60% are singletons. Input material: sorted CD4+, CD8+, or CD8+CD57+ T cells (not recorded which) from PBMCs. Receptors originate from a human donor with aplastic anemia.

The CDR3, as DNA: TGCGCCAGCAGTGAAGTGGAACAGAACCCCTACAATGAGCAGTTCTTC. This codes for CASSEVEQNPYNEQFF. The rearrangement links TRBV10-2 to TRBJ2-1, with D hard to call. CDR3 length: 16 residues. Germline CDR1 reads WSHSY; CDR2 reads SAAADI. Trimming stripped 3 bases from V and 2 bases from J, with 14 bases between.

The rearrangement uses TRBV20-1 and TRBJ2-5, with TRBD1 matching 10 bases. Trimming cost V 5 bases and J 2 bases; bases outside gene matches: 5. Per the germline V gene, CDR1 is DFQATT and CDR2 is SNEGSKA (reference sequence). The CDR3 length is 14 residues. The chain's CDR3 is CSAAPGQGQETQYF. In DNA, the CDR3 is TGCAGTGCTGCTCCGGGACAGGGGCAAGAGACCCAGTACTTC.

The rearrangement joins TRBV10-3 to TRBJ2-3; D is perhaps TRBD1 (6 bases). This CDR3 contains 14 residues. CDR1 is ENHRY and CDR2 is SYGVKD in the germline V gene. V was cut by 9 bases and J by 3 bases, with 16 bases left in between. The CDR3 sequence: CAIFSLQGTDTQYF. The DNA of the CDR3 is TGTGCCATTTTTAGCTTACAGGGTACAGATACGCAGTATTTT.

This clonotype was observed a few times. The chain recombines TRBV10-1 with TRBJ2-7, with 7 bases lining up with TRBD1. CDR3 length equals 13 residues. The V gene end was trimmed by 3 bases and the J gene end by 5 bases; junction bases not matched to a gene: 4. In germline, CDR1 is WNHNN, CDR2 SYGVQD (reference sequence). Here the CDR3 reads CASSDRGTHEQYF. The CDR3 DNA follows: TGCGCCAGCAGTGACAGGGGGACCCACGAGCAGTACTTC.

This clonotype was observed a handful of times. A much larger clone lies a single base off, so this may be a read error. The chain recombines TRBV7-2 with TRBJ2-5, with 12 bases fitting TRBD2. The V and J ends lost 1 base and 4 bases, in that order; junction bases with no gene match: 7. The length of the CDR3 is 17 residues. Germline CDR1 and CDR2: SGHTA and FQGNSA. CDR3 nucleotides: TGTGCCAGCAGCTTAGTACCCCAGACTAGCGGGGGAGAGACCCAGTACTTC. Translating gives CASSLVPQTSGGETQYF.

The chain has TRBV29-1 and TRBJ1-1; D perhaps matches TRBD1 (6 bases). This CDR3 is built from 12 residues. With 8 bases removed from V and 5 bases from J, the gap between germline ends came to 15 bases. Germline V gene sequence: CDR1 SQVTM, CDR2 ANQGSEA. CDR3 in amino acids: CSCMIQGTEAFF. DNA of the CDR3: TGCAGCTGCATGATACAGGGAACTGAAGCTTTCTTT.